The 15 T cell receptor beta chains in this list originate from one sample, sequenced in a study of blood T cell repertoires in COVID-19. Some clones are missing from TCRdb's copy, which holds only in-frame ones; the method was immunoSEQ multiplex PCR. The sample records just over 150,000 clones, approximately 92% being singletons. Input material: peripheral blood. The receptors originated from a woman in her forties or fifties with acute or convalescent COVID-19.

CDR3 coding DNA: TGTGCCTGGAGTGTTTTTACCTACAATGAGCAGTTCTTC. It codes for CAWSVFTYNEQFF. The chain combines TRBV30 with TRBJ2-1; no definite D call. Per germline, CDR1 GTSNPN and CDR2 SVGIG (reference sequence). The length of the CDR3 is 13 residues. V lost 0 bases to trimming and J lost 2 bases, with 5 bases between them.

The genes are TRBV5-1 and TRBJ2-5, with 10 bases matching TRBD1. Germline CDR1 SGHRS, CDR2 YFSETQ. V lost 2 bases, J lost 4 bases, and 11 bases stayed unmatched. The CDR3 consists of 17 residues. The CDR3 protein is CASSFMGGQGIGETQYF. For the CDR3, the DNA is TGCGCCAGCAGCTTTATGGGGGGACAGGGGATAGGAGAGACCCAGTACTTC.

Of note for this clone: Other DNA sequences in the same sample also yield this CDR3. The J gene is TRBJ2-3, the V gene TRBV7-2; D is possibly TRBD2 (6 bases). CDR3 length: 15 amino acids. Looked up from germline, CDR1 is SGHTA and CDR2 is FQGNSA. V was shortened by 5 bases and J by 2 bases, with 14 bases between the two germline ends. The chain's CDR3 is CASSLGLSYTDTQYF. The CDR3 DNA follows: TGTGCCAGCAGCCTCGGACTATCCTACACAGATACGCAGTATTTT.

The chain couples TRBV30 to TRBJ2-1; 8 positions agree with TRBD2. Per the germline V gene, CDR1 is GTSNPN and CDR2 is SVGIG (reference sequence). V shed 8 bases and J 6 bases; nucleotides not matched to a gene: 15. The CDR3 contains 15 residues. Written as DNA, the CDR3 is TGTGCCCTATGGAGCCAGGCGGGGGGATCCAATGAGCAGTTCTTC. This encodes CALWSQAGGSNEQFF.

The genes are TRBV10-3 and TRBJ2-7; the D gene is possibly TRBD1 (6 bases). The V and J ends lost 4 bases and 0 bases respectively, with 10 bases between them. This CDR3 has 14 amino acids. From germline, CDR1 is ENHRY and CDR2 SYGVKD. The CDR3 DNA sequence: TGTGCCATCAGTGGACAGGATAGCTCCTACGAGCAGTACTTC. This translates into CAISGQDSSYEQYF.

The CDR3 coding sequence is TGTGCCAGCAGCTTAGGGCGGGCGAATAATTCACCCCTCCACTTT. It encodes CASSLGRANNSPLHF. This chain connects TRBV11-2 to TRBJ1-6; D not certain. Trimming shortened V by 1 base and J by 5 bases, and 9 bases separated the two germline ends. The CDR3 extends over 15 amino acids. In germline, CDR1 is SGHAT, CDR2 FQNNGV.

The chain links TRBV5-1 to TRBJ2-5, with TRBD2 identical over 11 bases. The J segment lost 6 bases and the V segment lost 1 base, leaving 2 bases of the junction unmatched. The CDR3 is made up of 14 amino acids. Germline CDR1 SGHRS, CDR2 YFSETQ. The CDR3 sequence is CASSLTSGGQTQYF. CDR3 nucleotide sequence: TGCGCCAGCAGCTTGACTAGCGGGGGCCAGACCCAGTACTTC.

V gene TRBV30 combines with J gene TRBJ2-1, with 11 positions matching TRBD2. The V and J ends lost 0 bases and 4 bases, in that order; junction bases with no gene match: 8. The CDR3 covers 17 residues. In germline, CDR1 is GTSNPN, CDR2 SVGIG (reference sequence). Here the CDR3 reads CAWSVLKTSGVYNEQFF. The CDR3 nucleotides are TGTGCCTGGAGTGTGCTCAAGACTAGCGGGGTTTACAATGAGCAGTTCTTC.

The CDR3 DNA is TGCGCCAGCAGCCAACTCCCGGGACACTCTAATTCACCCCTCCACTTT. Amino acids: CASSQLPGHSNSPLHF. The chain has TRBV4-1 and TRBJ1-6, with a possible D match to TRBD1 (6 bases). The germline CDR1 and CDR2 sequences are MGHRA and YSYEKL. V lost 2 bases, J lost 6 bases, and 14 bases lay in between. The CDR3 totals 16 residues.

This chain joins TRBV13 and TRBJ1-2; 7 nucleotides agree with TRBD1. This CDR3 spans 19 amino acids. With V trimmed by 3 bases and J by 0 bases, 16 bases remained unmatched. Germline V gives CDR1 PRHDT, CDR2 FYEKMQ (reference sequence). CDR3 DNA sequence: TGTGCCAGCAGCTTCCGGCCGATGACAGGGCGAATCTCTAACTATGGCTACACCTTC. Translating gives CASSFRPMTGRISNYGYTF. The whole variable domain, filled in from reference TRBV13 and TRBJ1-2, reads AAGVIQSPRHLIKEKRETATLKCYPIPRHDTVYWYQQGPGQDPQFLISFYEKMQSDKGSIPDRFSAQQFSDYHSELNMSSLELGDSALYFCASSFRPMTGRISNYGYTFGSGTRLTVV.

V is TRBV24-1 and J is TRBJ2-3; 9 nucleotides align to TRBD1. The V gene end was trimmed by 5 bases and the J gene end by 3 bases; junction bases not matched to a gene: 8. The CDR3 loop spans 16 amino acids. Germline values: CDR1 KGHDR, CDR2 SFDVKD. The CDR3 DNA is TGTGCCACCAGTGGTGGGACAGGGATACGGACAGATACGCAGTATTTT. Translating gives CATSGGTGIRTDTQYF.

The chain employs TRBV10-3 and TRBJ2-3; possible D gene TRBD1, 5 bases. Per the germline V gene, CDR1 is ENHRY and CDR2 is SYGVKD. The CDR3 runs to 13 residues. V was cut by 4 bases and J by 5 bases, with 10 bases left in between. In nucleotides, the CDR3 is TGTGCCATCAGTGTGGGAAGGGGAGATACGCAGTATTTT. Translation: CAISVGRGDTQYF.

This rearrangement joins TRBV6-6 to TRBJ2-7; 11 nucleotides match TRBD2. The germline gives CDR1 MNHNY, CDR2 SVGAGI (reference sequence). The CDR3 contains 15 residues. Losses at the gene ends were 4 bases for V and 6 bases for J; bases not matched to a gene: 8. CDR3 bases: TGTGCCAGCAGTTCCCTAGCGGGAGGCCGAGCCGAGCAGTACTTC. It encodes CASSSLAGGRAEQYF.

The chain recombines TRBV5-4 with TRBJ1-2, with D possibly TRBD1 on 6 matching bases. This CDR3 has 15 amino acids. CDR1 is SGHNT and CDR2 is YYREEE in the germline V gene (reference sequence). The V and J ends lost 0 bases and 8 bases respectively, with 17 bases between them. The CDR3: CASSLDGWGQVGYTF. CDR3 coding DNA: TGTGCCAGCAGCTTGGATGGGTGGGGGCAGGTGGGCTACACCTTC. The full variable domain, in which reference TRBV5-4 and TRBJ1-2 provide the parts outside the CDR3, is ETGVTQSPTHLIKTRGQQVTLRCSSQSGHNTVSWYQQALGQGPQFIFQYYREEENGRGNFPPRFSGLQFPNYSSELNVNALELDDSALYLCASSLDGWGQVGYTFGSGTRLTVV.

V usage is TRBV9 and J usage is TRBJ1-4, with D tentatively TRBD1 (5 bases). Per germline, CDR1 SGDLS and CDR2 YYNGEE. Trimming pared 4 bases from V and 7 bases from J, leaving 14 bases between. CDR3 length: 14 amino acids. The CDR3 DNA reads as TGTGCCAGCAGCCCTGGACAATCGGGTGAAAAACTGTTTTTT. Residues: CASSPGQSGEKLFF.